The entry that follows covers one TCR beta chain sequence. This record belongs to a study of blood T cell repertoires in COVID-19. The protocol was immunoSEQ multiplex PCR, while the TCRdb copy is restricted to in-frame clones and leaves out a portion. The table records approximately 220,000 clones, about 83% of them present only once. In germline, CDR1 is MNHEY, CDR2 SVGAGI. Losses at the gene ends were 6 bases for V and 4 bases for J; bases not matched to a gene: 3. CDR3 length: 13 amino acids. Sequencing was performed on peripheral blood. The genes are TRBV6-5 and TRBJ1-3; 7 nucleotides match TRBD1. The clonotype originates from a middle-aged woman with active or convalescent COVID-19. CDR3 nucleotides: TGTGCCAGCAGACACAGGGGCGGAAACACCATATATTTT. This gives the protein CASRHRGGNTIYF.